This T cell receptor beta chain comes out of a study of control samples from healthy donors and cancer patients. Repertoires were generated with immunoSEQ multiplex PCR, while TCRdb's copy carries only in-frame clones and drops some. The data show 130,000 or so clones, with around nine tenths seen just once and roughly 6% held by the top ten. The germline V gene has CDR1 SGHRS and CDR2 YFSETQ. Trimming cost V 4 bases and J 4 bases, with 11 bases left between them. The CDR3 extends over 14 amino acids. Material for sequencing was blood. The V call is TRBV5-1, the J call TRBJ1-4; perhaps TRBD1 as D (5 bases). This clonotype was obtained from a man aged 18 to 30 in good health. The CDR3 bases are TGCGCCAGCAGCCGTCGGGGGATTAATGAAAAACTGTTTTTT. This sequence encodes CASSRRGINEKLFF.